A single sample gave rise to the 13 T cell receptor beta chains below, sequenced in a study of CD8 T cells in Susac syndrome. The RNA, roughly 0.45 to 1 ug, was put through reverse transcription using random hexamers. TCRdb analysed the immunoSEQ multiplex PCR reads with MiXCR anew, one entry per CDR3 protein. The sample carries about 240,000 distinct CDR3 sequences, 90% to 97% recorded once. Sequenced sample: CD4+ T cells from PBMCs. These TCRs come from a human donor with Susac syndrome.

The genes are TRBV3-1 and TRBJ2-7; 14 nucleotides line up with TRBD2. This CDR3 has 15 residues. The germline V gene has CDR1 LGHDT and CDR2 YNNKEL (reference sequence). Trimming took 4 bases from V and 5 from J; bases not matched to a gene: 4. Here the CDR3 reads CASSRGLAGDNEQYF. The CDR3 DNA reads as TGTGCCAGCAGCCGGGGACTAGCGGGAGACAACGAGCAGTACTTC.

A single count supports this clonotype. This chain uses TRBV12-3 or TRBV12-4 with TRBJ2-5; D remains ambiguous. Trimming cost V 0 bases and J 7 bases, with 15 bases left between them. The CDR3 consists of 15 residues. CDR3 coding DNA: TGTGCCAGCAGTTTAGCGGCGTCTCGCTTGGGGACCCAGTACTTC. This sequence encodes CASSLAASRLGTQYF.

The CDR3 spells CATSREDRTGSYEQYF. CDR3 in DNA: TGTGCCACCAGCAGAGAGGATAGGACAGGGTCCTACGAGCAGTACTTC. The rearrangement uses TRBV15 and TRBJ2-7, with 8 bases aligning to TRBD1. The CDR3 length is 16 residues. The germline gives CDR1 LNHNV, CDR2 YYDKDF (reference sequence). With 0 bases clipped from V and 1 base from J, the junction kept 5 bases outside the gene matches.

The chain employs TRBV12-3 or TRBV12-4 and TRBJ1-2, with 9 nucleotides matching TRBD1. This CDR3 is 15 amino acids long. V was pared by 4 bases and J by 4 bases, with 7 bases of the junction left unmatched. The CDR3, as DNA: TGTGCCAGCAGTTCCCAAGAGACAGGGGGCTATGGCTACACCTTC. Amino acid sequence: CASSSQETGGYGYTF.

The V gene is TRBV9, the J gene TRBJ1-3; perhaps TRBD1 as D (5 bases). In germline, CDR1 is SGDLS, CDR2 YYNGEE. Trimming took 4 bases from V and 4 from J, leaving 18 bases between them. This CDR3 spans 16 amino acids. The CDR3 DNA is TGTGCCAGCAGCCCCCGCGAAGGGGAGAACGGAAACACCATATATTTT. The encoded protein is CASSPREGENGNTIYF.

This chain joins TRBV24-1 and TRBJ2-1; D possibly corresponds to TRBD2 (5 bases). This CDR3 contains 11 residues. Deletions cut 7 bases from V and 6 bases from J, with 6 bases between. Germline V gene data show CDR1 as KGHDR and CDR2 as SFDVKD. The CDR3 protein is CATRLVNEQFF. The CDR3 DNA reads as TGTGCCACCAGACTAGTCAATGAGCAGTTCTTC.

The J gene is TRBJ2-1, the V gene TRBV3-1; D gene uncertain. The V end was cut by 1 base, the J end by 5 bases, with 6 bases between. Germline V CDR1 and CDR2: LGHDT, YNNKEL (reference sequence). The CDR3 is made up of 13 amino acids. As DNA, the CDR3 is TGTGCCAGCAGCCAAGTCCAGAACAATGAGCAGTTCTTC. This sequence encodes CASSQVQNNEQFF.

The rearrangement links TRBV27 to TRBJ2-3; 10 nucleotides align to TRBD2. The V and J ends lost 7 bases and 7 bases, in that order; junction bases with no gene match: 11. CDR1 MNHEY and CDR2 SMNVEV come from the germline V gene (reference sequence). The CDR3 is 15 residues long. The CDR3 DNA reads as TGTGCCAGCACCCCATTGACTAGCGGGTATCATACGCAGTATTTT. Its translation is CASTPLTSGYHTQYF.

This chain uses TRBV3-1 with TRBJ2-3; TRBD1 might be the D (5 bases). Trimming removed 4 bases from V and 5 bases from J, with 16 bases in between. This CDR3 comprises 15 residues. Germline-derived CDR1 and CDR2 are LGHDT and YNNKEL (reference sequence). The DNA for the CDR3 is TGTGCCAGCAGCCTTCAGACCCAAGGGGAAGATACGCAGTATTTT. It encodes CASSLQTQGEDTQYF.

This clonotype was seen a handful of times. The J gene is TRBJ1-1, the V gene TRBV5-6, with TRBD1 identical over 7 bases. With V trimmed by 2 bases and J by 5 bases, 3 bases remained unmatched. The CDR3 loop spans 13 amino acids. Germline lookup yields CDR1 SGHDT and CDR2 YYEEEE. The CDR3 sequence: CASSFRGRTEAFF. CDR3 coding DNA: TGTGCCAGCAGCTTTAGGGGGCGGACTGAAGCTTTCTTT.

For the CDR3, the DNA is TGTGCCAGCAGTGAACAAGGGCGGGACTATGGCTACACCTTC. It specifies CASSEQGRDYGYTF. The chain combines TRBV25-1 with TRBJ1-2; D ambiguous. The germline gives CDR1 MGHDK, CDR2 SYGVNS. This CDR3 has 14 residues. V gave up 2 bases and J gave up 3 bases, with 10 bases separating them.

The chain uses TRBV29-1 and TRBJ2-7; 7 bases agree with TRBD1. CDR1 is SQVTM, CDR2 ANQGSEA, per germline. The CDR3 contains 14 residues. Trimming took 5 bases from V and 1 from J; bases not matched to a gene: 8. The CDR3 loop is CSVSPTGASYEQYF. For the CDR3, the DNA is TGCAGCGTTTCCCCCACAGGGGCTTCCTACGAGCAGTACTTC.

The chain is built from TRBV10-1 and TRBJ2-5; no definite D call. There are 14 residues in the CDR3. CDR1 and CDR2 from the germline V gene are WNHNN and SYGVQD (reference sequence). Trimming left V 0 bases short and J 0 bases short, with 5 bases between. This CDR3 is CASSESRNQETQYF. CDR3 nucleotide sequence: TGCGCCAGCAGTGAGTCTAGGAACCAAGAGACCCAGTACTTC.